The entry below describes one T cell receptor beta chain. Its antigen is unidentified. These data belong to a study of T cell responses to AZD1222 COVID-19 vaccine. Study-level findings and limits: Mapped onto spike, vaccine-associated CD4 TCRs spanned it and were dominant at 160-218 and 743-854. As reported, nearly half of all spike-specific TCRs target variant regions that are unmutated. The donor cohort was predominantly white British with a female majority, and clonal diversity may have been underestimated.

V was clipped by 2 bases and J by 3 bases, with 10 bases between them. The CDR3 extends over 14 amino acids. CDR1 SGHVS and CDR2 FQNEAQ come from the germline V gene. TCRdb's copy holds only in-frame clones and misses some; the assay was immunoSEQ multiplex PCR. The profile shows some 150,000 clones, approximately 90% of them singletons. This TCR was sampled from an adult in good health. The source material was peripheral blood, sampled on day 0 of AZD1222 vaccination. This chain joins TRBV7-8 and TRBJ1-1, with D unclear. The DNA of the CDR3 is TGTGCCAGCAGCTTATTCGATTGGGACACTGAAGCTTTCTTT. Its translation is CASSLFDWDTEAFF.